The following is a T cell receptor (beta chain) sequence with its context. This same CDR3 is encoded by further DNA sequences in the sample. This specimen comes from a study of blood T cell repertoires in COVID-19. Study-level background: Acute-phase and convalescent COVID-19 samples originated in the United States, Italy and Spain. Sources were T cells, B-cell-depleted T cells, or PBMCs; the material itself was cDNA or gDNA.

Per the study methods: By means of reference gene primer amplification, nucleated cell counts were estimated. Repertoires were generated with immunoSEQ multiplex PCR, while TCRdb's copy carries only in-frame clones and drops some. V, J and clone size are taken as reported in that table, and D and trimming were inferred from the DNA itself. The sample lists some 300,000 clones, about 87% occurring once. The sequenced material came from peripheral blood. The source of this sequence is a woman between 50 and 59 years old with COVID-19, enrolled during active disease.

CDR3 in amino acids: CATSDPGQGTDTQYF. CDR3 nucleotide sequence: TGTGCCACCAGTGATCCGGGACAGGGCACAGATACGCAGTATTTT. The gene calls are TRBV24-1 and TRBJ2-3; 8 positions agree with TRBD1. The V gene's germline CDR1 is KGHDR and CDR2 SFDVKD. The CDR3 is 15 residues long. Trimming took 3 bases from V and 1 from J; bases not matched to a gene: 2.